This TCR beta chain was sequenced in a study of spatial heterogeneity in lung cancer. Overall study context: The library had UMIs, and each TCR and UMI pair averaged more than ten raw reads.

Findings and limits, study-wide: Tumoral mutation counts were tracked by counts of expanded intratumoral alpha and beta TCRs. Coverage of tumor T cells, an estimated figure, was 5.5% to 8.5% for alpha and around 12% for beta chains.

This clonotype was recorded many times. The target antigen is unknown. The CDR3 has 13 amino acids. Trimming removed 5 bases from V and 2 bases from J, with 10 bases in between. In germline, CDR1 is SGHRS, CDR2 YFSETQ. Described time point: sample taken at primary tumor resection. No cell sorting; template was whole RNA from tumor, lung tissue or PBMC. MiXCR, applied by TCRdb to the 5' RACE reads, yields one record per CDR3 protein. The sample lists approximately 6,900 distinct CDR3 sequences; 12% were seen once. This material consisted of lung tumor tissue, taken at surgery. The TCR originated in a male donor with early-stage non-small cell lung cancer. V usage is TRBV5-1 and J usage is TRBJ2-5; D is uncertain. The CDR3 region has the DNA TGCGCCAGCAGGGTCTCCCCTCAAGAGACCCAGTACTTC. Its protein product is CASRVSPQETQYF.